This T cell receptor (beta chain) was recorded in a study of T-cell memory formation after mild COVID-19 (dated by TCRdb to the early 2020s). Regarding the research as a whole: TCR sequence clusters from the two donors were found to be largely donor specific. Longitudinal TCRalpha and TCRbeta repertoire sequencing tracked T-cell clones expanding and contracting after mild COVID-19 in a couple of donors. The cohort comprised two young, previously healthy adult volunteers, one female and one male.

Ficoll-Paque density gradient centrifugation was the method used to isolate PBMCs. With respect to this clonotype: Its target antigen remains unknown. One base away there is no much larger clone; base qualities are not given.

Relative to germline, V is missing 1 base and J is missing 0 bases, with 9 bases of the junction outside any gene match. The germline V gene provides CDR1 SGHRS and CDR2 YFSETQ. The CDR3 sequence holds 18 residues, the cysteine and phenylalanine included. The DNA shown is the 54-base CDR3, in frame from base 1. The full study reports these points: Some responding clones were found in pre-infection memory, which suggests that pre-existing cross-reactive memory T cells took part in the SARS-CoV-2 response. SARS-CoV-2 specificity was not confirmed for the second-wave clones peaking on day 37. Only two mild cases were covered in the study, and larger cohorts including severe cases with pre-infection samples were considered necessary. Balanced CD4/CD8 phenotypes were observed for clones contracting from day 15 to 85, whereas a bias towards CD4+ was observed for a second wave of clones expanding from day 15 to 37. Contracting CD4+ clones were located mainly in the CM and EM memory subsets, whereas CD8+ clones were found to be enriched in EMRA.

The run used an Illumina NovaSeq 6000. TCRalpha and TCRbeta cDNA libraries were built by 5'RACE with constant-segment primers, adding sample barcodes and unique molecular identifiers. Trizol reagent was used to extract RNA from every sample. The libraries were amplified in two PCR steps, and the second step added a second sample barcode and Illumina TruSeq adapters. Sequencing of the libraries was done on an Illumina NovaSeq, producing 2 x 150 bp paired-end reads. In the paper's pipeline: Demultiplexing of reads and collapsing into UMI-guided consensus sequences were performed with migec v1.2.7. Using mixcr v2.1.11, UMI consensuses were aligned to TRA and TRB V and J templates and then assembled into clonotypes. A clonotype was counted as expanded or contracted only when both edgeR and NoisET called the clonotype significant, with the noise models trained on biological replicates. For edgeR calls, the cutoffs were a false discovery rate-adjusted p below 0.01 and a log2 fold-change threshold of 1. As an exploratory analysis of dynamics, max-normalized trajectories of the 1000 most abundant clonotypes were examined by PCA with hierarchical clustering. Separately sequenced CD4+ and CD8+ repertoires were used to assign the CD4 or CD8 phenotype of responding clones. Through fastp at Q25 and MiXCR, TCRdb rebuilt clones from the public reads, retaining in-frame beta chains. Rows with a matching CDR3 protein are joined into one entry that keeps the most common DNA and genes. The V and J calls and clone size come from TCRdb's table, not from the authors' own analysis. The sample table holds 400,000 to 500,000 distinct CDR3 sequences, of which more than 15% were seen once. The ten largest clones add up to 20% to 25% of the sample.

The source is a man between 18 and 35 years old who had mild COVID-19 (a few samples of this study predate the infection). The sample titles of this study are shuffled in the database, so cell type and time point are left out; the donor was told from shared clones. The sample was PBMCs or a T cell subset sorted from them (not recorded which). The chain is encoded by TRBV5-1 joined to TRBJ2-7; TRBD2 lines up with 11 middle nucleotides. The CDR3 reads as follows: CASSLSTSGGLSSYEQYF. The nucleotide sequence reads TGCGCCAGCAGCTTGTCTACTAGCGGGGGTCTTAGCTCCTACGAGCAGTACTTC.